Each of the 17 T cell receptor beta chains below was sequenced from the same sample in a study of cytomegalovirus exposure and HLA in healthy donors. The PCR had 60 Vbeta and 13 Jbeta primers. Sequenced by immunoSEQ multiplex PCR; TCRdb stores in-frame clones only, minus some. The sample contains approximately 77,000 clones, about 75% of which appear only once. Sequencing input: PBMCs. These receptors came from a man between 60 and 75 years old in good health and CMV-seropositive.

This clone was seen once. This sequence joins TRBV9 and TRBJ2-7; possibly TRBD2 for D (5 bases). Germline values: CDR1 SGDLS, CDR2 YYNGEE. The CDR3 extends over 15 amino acids. The V gene lost 0 bases and the J gene lost 2 bases, with 12 bases spanning the gap. Written as DNA, the CDR3 is TGTGCCAGCAGCGTAGCGCCCGGGGTAGCCTACGAGCAGTACTTC. Encoded protein: CASSVAPGVAYEQYF.

The V and J genes are TRBV7-8 and TRBJ1-6, with 9 nucleotides matching TRBD1. Germline-derived CDR1 and CDR2 are SGHVS and FQNEAQ. This CDR3 comprises 15 residues. Losses at the gene ends were 1 base for V and 6 bases for J; bases not matched to a gene: 1. CDR3 coding DNA: TGTGCCAGCAGCTTAGTACAGGGGGCTAATTCACCCCTCCACTTT. It codes for CASSLVQGANSPLHF.

The genes are TRBV5-5 and TRBJ1-6; the match to TRBD1 covers 7 bases. CDR3 length: 15 amino acids. CDR1 is SGHKS, CDR2 YYEKEE, per germline (reference sequence). The V gene end was trimmed by 2 bases and the J gene end by 7 bases; junction bases not matched to a gene: 6. The CDR3 sequence: CASSLRTGGNSPLHF. CDR3 sequence (DNA): TGTGCCAGCAGCTTAAGGACAGGAGGGAATTCACCCCTCCACTTT.

The chain employs TRBV7-2 and TRBJ2-1, with D unresolved. This CDR3 spans 14 amino acids. With 1 base removed from V and 6 bases from J, the gap between germline ends came to 10 bases. Germline V gene sequence: CDR1 SGHTA, CDR2 FQGNSA. The CDR3 loop is CASSLEPHSNEQFF. CDR3 bases: TGTGCCAGCAGCTTAGAGCCGCATTCCAATGAGCAGTTCTTC.

The J gene is TRBJ1-4, the V gene TRBV5-1, with D possibly being TRBD1 (5 bases). The CDR3 is 15 residues long. V was shortened by 5 bases and J by 4 bases, with 15 bases between the two germline ends. The germline gives CDR1 SGHRS, CDR2 YFSETQ. The CDR3 DNA reads as TGCGCCAGCAGTTTTCAGGGCCTCGGTAATGAAAAACTGTTTTTT. Its protein is CASSFQGLGNEKLFF.

V is TRBV7-7 and J is TRBJ2-5; the D gene is possibly TRBD1 (6 bases). The CDR3 spans 13 residues. Trimming left V 5 bases short and J 3 bases short, with 10 bases between. Germline-derived CDR1 and CDR2 are SSHAT and FNYEAQ (reference sequence). The CDR3 DNA reads TGTGCCAGCAGCGTAACAGGGAAAGAGACCCAGTACTTC. Residues: CASSVTGKETQYF.

The chain couples TRBV5-6 to TRBJ1-5, with D possibly matching TRBD1 (5 bases). V lost 1 base and J lost 6, with 11 bases in between. Germline V gene lookup returns CDR1 SGHDT and CDR2 YYEEEE. This CDR3 region has 14 residues. Here the CDR3 DNA reads TGTGCCAGCAGCTTGTGGGGACTCACTCAGCCCCAGCATTTT. It specifies CASSLWGLTQPQHF. The full variable domain, rest sourced from reference TRBV5-6 and TRBJ1-5, is DAGVTQSPTHLIKTRGQQVTLRCSPKSGHDTVSWYQQALGQGPQFIFQYYEEEERQRGNFPDRFSGHQFPNYSSELNVNALLLGDSALYLCASSLWGLTQPQHFGDGTRLSIL.

The chain employs TRBV10-3 and TRBJ1-2, with TRBD1 matching over 9 bases. Per the germline V gene, CDR1 is ENHRY and CDR2 is SYGVKD. V shed 6 bases, J shed 3 bases, and the junction held 8 bases outside the gene matches. This CDR3 comprises 15 residues. CDR3 coding DNA: TGTGCCATCAGGAACAGGGGGCAAGAAGACTATGGCTACACCTTC. Translation: CAIRNRGQEDYGYTF.

The chain uses TRBV11-3 and TRBJ2-2; D possibly corresponds to TRBD2 (5 bases). Germline lookup yields CDR1 SGHNT and CDR2 YENEEA. The CDR3 spans 13 residues. V was cut by 1 base and J by 6 bases, with 6 bases left in between. This CDR3 reads CASSLVSAGELFF. DNA of the CDR3: TGTGCCAGCAGCTTAGTTAGCGCCGGGGAGCTGTTTTTT.

The chain couples TRBV9 to TRBJ2-7; TRBD1 matches 7 bases. V lost 3 bases, J lost 6 bases, and 15 bases stayed unmatched. The CDR3 contains 16 residues. The germline V gene has CDR1 SGDLS and CDR2 YYNGEE. The CDR3 reads CASSGEAGTEDSEQYF. In nucleotides, the CDR3 is TGTGCCAGCAGCGGAGAGGCAGGGACAGAGGATTCCGAGCAGTACTTC.

The chain has TRBV2 and TRBJ1-2; D is possibly TRBD1 (5 bases). The germline gives CDR1 SNHLY, CDR2 FYNNEI. Trimming removed 4 bases from V and 7 bases from J, with 16 bases in between. CDR3 length equals 14 residues. The CDR3 DNA reads as TGTGCCAGCAGTGTGGCAGGGCAGTACTTTGGCTACACCTTC. Protein product: CASSVAGQYFGYTF.

With regard to this clone: The same CDR3 is also encoded by other DNA sequences in this sample. J is TRBJ2-5 and V is TRBV27; a possible D gene is TRBD2 (6 bases). Per germline, CDR1 MNHEY and CDR2 SMNVEV (reference sequence). Trimming stripped 0 bases from V and 5 bases from J, with 13 bases between. This CDR3 contains 15 residues. The CDR3 loop reads CASSLSRDSVETQYF. The CDR3 coding sequence is TGTGCCAGCAGTTTATCCCGGGACTCCGTGGAGACCCAGTACTTC.

V gene TRBV6-5 combines with J gene TRBJ1-2; 7 bases map to TRBD1. The junction had 6 bases not matched to a gene; V was cut back by 4 bases and J by 4 bases. This CDR3 contains 14 residues. Germline V lookup: CDR1 MNHEY, CDR2 SVGAGI. Here the CDR3 DNA reads TGTGCCAGCAGTTGGAGGGGGCGGGGCTATGGCTACACCTTC. Its translation is CASSWRGRGYGYTF.

J is TRBJ2-3 and V is TRBV5-1; 7 bases fit TRBD2. CDR3 length: 14 amino acids. After removal of 5 bases from V and 4 bases from J, the junction contained 7 bases not matched to a gene. CDR1 SGHRS and CDR2 YFSETQ come from the germline V gene. Written as DNA, the CDR3 is TGCGCCAGCAGTGGCGGGGGACGCCCAGATACGCAGTATTTT. This sequence encodes CASSGGGRPDTQYF.

V and J are TRBV10-3 and TRBJ1-2, with D perhaps matching TRBD1 (5 bases). The CDR3 totals 11 residues. Per germline, CDR1 ENHRY and CDR2 SYGVKD. Trimming cost V 10 bases and J 14 bases, with 20 bases left between them. The CDR3: CATTASGLATF. The CDR3 region has the DNA TGTGCCACCACTGCCTCAGGGCTTGCGACCTTC.

The chain joins TRBV18 to TRBJ2-1, with 9 positions matching TRBD2. Per germline, CDR1 KGHSH and CDR2 LQKENI. The CDR3 has 17 residues. V lost 6 bases to trimming and J lost 7 bases; unmatched junction nucleotides: 16. CDR3 nucleotides: TGTGCCAGCTCTCCCTTCGTTATTAGCGGGGGCGAGAATGAGCAGTTCTTC. It specifies CASSPFVISGGENEQFF.

The table lists this clone with a count of one. Other DNA sequences in this specimen translate into the identical CDR3. The rearrangement links TRBV27 to TRBJ1-2; D is unresolved. The CDR3 runs 15 residues. Germline-derived CDR1 and CDR2 are MNHEY and SMNVEV (reference sequence). V was trimmed by 0 bases and J by 8 bases, leaving 16 bases between them. Here the CDR3 reads CASSLSVDGLYGYTF. CDR3 DNA sequence: TGTGCCAGCAGTTTATCCGTGGACGGACTCTACGGCTACACCTTC.